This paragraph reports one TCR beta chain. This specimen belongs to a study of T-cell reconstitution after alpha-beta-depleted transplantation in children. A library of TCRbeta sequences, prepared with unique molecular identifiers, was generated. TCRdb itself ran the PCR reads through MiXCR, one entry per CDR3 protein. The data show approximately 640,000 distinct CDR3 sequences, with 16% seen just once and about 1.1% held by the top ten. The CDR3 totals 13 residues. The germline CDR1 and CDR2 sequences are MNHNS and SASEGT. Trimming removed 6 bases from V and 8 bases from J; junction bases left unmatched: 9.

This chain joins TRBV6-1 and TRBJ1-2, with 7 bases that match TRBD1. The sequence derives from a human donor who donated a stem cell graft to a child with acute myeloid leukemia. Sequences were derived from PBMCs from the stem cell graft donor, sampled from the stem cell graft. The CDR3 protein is CASRPRGLWGYTF. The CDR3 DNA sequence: TGTGCCAGCAGACCGAGGGGGCTTTGGGGCTACACCTTC.